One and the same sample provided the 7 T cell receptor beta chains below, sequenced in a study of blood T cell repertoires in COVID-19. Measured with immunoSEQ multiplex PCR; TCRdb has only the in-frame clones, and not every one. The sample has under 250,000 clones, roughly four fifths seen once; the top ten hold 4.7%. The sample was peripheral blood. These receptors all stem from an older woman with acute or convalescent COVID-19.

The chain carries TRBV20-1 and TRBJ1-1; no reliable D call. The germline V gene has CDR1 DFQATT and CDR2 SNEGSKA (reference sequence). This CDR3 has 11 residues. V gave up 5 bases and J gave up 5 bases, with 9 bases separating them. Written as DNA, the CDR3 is TGCAGTGCTCCCCACGGTACTGAAGCTTTCTTT. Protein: CSAPHGTEAFF.

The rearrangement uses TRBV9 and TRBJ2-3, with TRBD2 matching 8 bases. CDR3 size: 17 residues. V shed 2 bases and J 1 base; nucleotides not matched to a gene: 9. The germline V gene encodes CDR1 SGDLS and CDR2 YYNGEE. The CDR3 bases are TGTGCCAGCAGCGTCGCCCTTAGCGGGGCCCGCACAGATACGCAGTATTTT. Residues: CASSVALSGARTDTQYF.

The CDR3 DNA follows: TGCAGTGCTAGTAGACAGCCACAGACGGATACGCAGTATTTT. It yields the protein CSASRQPQTDTQYF. This sequence joins TRBV20-1 and TRBJ2-3; possible D gene TRBD1, 5 bases. Germline V lookup: CDR1 DFQATT, CDR2 SNEGSKA (reference sequence). The CDR3 length is 14 residues. V lost 3 bases and J lost 6, with 16 bases in between.

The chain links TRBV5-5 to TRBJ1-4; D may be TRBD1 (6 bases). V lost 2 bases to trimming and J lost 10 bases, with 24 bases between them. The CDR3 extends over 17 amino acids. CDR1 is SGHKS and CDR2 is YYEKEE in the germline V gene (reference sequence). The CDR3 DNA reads TGTGCCAGCAGCTTTTCTGTCGGGACATCCTTATCCTCAAAACTGTTTTTT. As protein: CASSFSVGTSLSSKLFF.

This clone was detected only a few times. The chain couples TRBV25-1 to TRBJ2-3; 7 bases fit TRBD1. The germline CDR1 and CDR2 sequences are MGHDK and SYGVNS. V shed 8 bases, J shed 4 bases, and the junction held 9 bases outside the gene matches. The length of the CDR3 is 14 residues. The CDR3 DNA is TGTGCCAGCCAAACCCGAACAGGGGCAGATACGCAGTATTTT. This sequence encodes CASQTRTGADTQYF.

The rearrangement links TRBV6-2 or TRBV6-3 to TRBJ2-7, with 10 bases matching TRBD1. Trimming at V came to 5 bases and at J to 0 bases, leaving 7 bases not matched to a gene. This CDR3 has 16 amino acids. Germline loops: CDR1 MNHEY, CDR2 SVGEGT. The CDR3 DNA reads TGTGCCAGCAGTGATCCCGGGACAGGGGTCTCCTACGAGCAGTACTTC. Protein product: CASSDPGTGVSYEQYF.

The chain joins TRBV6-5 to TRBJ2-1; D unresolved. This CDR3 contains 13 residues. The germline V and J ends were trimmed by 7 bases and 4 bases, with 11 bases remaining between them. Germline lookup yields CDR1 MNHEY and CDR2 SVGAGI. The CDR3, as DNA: TGTGCCAGCACCTTAGAGGTGTACAATGAGCAGTTCTTC. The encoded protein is CASTLEVYNEQFF.